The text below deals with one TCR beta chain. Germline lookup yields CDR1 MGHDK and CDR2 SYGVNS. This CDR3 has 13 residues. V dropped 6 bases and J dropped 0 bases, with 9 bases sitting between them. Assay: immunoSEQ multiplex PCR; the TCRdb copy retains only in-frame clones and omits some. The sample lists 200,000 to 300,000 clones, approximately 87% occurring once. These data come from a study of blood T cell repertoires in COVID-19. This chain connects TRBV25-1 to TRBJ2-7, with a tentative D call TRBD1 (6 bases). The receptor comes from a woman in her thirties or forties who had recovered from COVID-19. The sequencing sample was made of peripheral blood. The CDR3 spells CASRLTGSYEQYF. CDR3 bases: TGTGCCAGCAGGTTGACAGGCTCCTACGAGCAGTACTTC.